This T cell receptor (beta chain) stems from a study of Ad26.COV2.S vaccination and SARS-CoV-2 variants. Across the whole study: The donor participated in the COV1001 trial, in its Ad26.COV2.S arm. Regarding the study as a whole: Vaccinated and placebo-treated recipients had similar non-spike TCR breadth. Analyses that measured TCR breadth and depth may have underestimated total T cell responses.

Treatment described: roughly 20 received Ad26.COV2.S at low or high dose, single or two shots; about 5 received placebo; per-sample allocation not given. Sampling occurred on day 63 after the first vaccine or placebo injection. A remark on this clone: Its specificity is unknown.

This CDR3 contains 14 residues. The germline CDR1 and CDR2 sequences are SNHLY and FYNNEI. Trimming cost V 8 bases and J 0 bases, with 13 bases left between them. Clones were read by immunoSEQ multiplex PCR, and TCRdb kept only the in-frame ones, dropping some. This sample carries about 500,000 clones, 89% of them seen once, and the ten largest clones take 1.5% to 2%. V and J are TRBV2 and TRBJ1-1; weak D call: TRBD1 (5 bases). This clonotype was sampled from a person aged 18 to 59 who received the Ad26.COV2.S COVID-19 vaccine or a placebo. The specimen was peripheral blood, collected in a trial of Ad26.COV2.S vaccine versus placebo. In nucleotides, the CDR3 is TGTGCCAGCCGGCAGGAGGGACTGAACACTGAAGCTTTCTTT. Translation gives CASRQEGLNTEAFF.